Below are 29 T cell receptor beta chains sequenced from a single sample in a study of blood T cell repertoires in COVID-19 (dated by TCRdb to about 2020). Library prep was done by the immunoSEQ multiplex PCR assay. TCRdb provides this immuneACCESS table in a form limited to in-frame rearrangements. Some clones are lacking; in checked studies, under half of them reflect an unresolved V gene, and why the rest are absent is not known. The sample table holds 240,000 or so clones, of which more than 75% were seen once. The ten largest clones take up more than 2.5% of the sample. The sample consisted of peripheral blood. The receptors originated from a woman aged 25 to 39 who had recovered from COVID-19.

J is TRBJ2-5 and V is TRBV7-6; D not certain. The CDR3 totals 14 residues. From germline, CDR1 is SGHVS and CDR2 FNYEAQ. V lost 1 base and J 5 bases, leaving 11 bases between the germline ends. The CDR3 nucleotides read TGTGCCAGCAGCTTAGTGATTGCGGTGGAGACCCAGTACTTC. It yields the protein CASSLVIAVETQYF.

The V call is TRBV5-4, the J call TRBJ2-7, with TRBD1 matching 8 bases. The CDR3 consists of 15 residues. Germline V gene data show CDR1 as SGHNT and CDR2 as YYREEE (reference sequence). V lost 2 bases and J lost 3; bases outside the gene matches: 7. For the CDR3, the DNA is TGTGCCAGCAGCTTTGTTGACAGGGGACACTACGAGCAGTACTTC. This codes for CASSFVDRGHYEQYF.

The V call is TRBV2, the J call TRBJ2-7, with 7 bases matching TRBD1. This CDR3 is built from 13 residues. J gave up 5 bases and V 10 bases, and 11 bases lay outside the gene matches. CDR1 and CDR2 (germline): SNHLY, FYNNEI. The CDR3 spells CATNRGKNNEQYF. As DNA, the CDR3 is TGTGCCACCAACAGGGGAAAAAACAACGAGCAGTACTTC.

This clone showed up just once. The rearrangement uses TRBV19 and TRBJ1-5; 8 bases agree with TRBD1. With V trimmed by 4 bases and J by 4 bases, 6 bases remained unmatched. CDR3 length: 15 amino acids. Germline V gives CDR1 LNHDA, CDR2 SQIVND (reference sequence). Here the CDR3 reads CASSTGTGRNQPQHF. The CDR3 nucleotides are TGTGCCAGTAGTACGGGGACAGGTCGGAATCAGCCCCAGCATTTT.

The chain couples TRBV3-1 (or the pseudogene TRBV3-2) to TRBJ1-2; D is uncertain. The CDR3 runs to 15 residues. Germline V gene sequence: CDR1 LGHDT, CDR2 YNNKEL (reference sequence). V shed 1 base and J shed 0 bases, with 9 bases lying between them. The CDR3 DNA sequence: TGTGCCAGCAGCCAAGTAGCACTGTCTAACTATGGCTACACCTTC. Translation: CASSQVALSNYGYTF.

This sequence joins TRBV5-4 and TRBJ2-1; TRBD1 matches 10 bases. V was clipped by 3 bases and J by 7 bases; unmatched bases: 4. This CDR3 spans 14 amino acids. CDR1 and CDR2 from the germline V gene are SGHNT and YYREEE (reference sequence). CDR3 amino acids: CASSSDRGRNEQFF. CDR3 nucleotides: TGTGCCAGCAGCTCCGACAGGGGGCGGAATGAGCAGTTCTTC.

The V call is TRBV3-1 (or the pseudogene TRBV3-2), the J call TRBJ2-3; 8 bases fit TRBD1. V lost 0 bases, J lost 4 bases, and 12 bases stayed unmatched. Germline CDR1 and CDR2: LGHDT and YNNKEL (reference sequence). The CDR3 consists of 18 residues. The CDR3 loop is CASSQDKAAGGWADTQYF. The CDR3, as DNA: TGTGCCAGCAGCCAAGATAAGGCGGCAGGGGGCTGGGCAGATACGCAGTATTTT.

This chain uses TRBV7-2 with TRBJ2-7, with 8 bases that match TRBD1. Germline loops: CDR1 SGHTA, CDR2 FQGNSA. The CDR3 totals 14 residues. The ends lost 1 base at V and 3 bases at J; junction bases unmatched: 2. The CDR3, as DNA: TGTGCCAGCAGCTTAGGGACAGGGTACTACGAGCAGTACTTC. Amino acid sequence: CASSLGTGYYEQYF.

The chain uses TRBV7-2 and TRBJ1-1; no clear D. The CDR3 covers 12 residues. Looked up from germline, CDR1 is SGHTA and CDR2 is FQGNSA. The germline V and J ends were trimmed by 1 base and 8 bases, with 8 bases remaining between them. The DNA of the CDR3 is TGTGCCAGCAGCTTAGTGGCACCAGAAGCTTTCTTT. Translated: CASSLVAPEAFF. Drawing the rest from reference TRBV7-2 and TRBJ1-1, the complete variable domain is GAGVSQSPSNKVTEKGKDVELRCDPISGHTALYWYRQSLGQGLEFLIYFQGNSAPDKSGLPSDRFSAERTGGSVSTLTIQRTQQEDSAVYLCASSLVAPEAFFGQGTRLTVV.

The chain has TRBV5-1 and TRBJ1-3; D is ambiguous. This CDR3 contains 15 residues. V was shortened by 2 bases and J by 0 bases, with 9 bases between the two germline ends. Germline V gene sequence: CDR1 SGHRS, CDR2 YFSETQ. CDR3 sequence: CASSFEPGSGNTIYF. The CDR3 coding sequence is TGCGCCAGCAGCTTTGAACCAGGCTCTGGAAACACCATATATTTT. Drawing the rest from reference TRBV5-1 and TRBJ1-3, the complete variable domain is KAGVTQTPRYLIKTRGQQVTLSCSPISGHRSVSWYQQTPGQGLQFLFEYFSETQRNKGNFPGRFSGRQFSNSRSEMNVSTLELGDSALYLCASSFEPGSGNTIYFGEGSWLTVV.

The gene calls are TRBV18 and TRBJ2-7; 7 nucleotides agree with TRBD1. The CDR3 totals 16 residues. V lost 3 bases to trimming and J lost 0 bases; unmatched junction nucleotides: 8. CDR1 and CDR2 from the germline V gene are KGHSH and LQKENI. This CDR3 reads CASSPVGGTVSYEQYF. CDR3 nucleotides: TGTGCCAGCTCACCGGTTGGTGGGACAGTCTCCTACGAGCAGTACTTC.

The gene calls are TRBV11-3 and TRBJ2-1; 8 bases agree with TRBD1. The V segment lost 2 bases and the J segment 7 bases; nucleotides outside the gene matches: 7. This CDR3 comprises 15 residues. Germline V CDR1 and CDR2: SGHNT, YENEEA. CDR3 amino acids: CASSLSQGARNEQFF. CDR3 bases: TGTGCCAGCAGCTTATCCCAGGGGGCGCGTAATGAGCAGTTCTTC.

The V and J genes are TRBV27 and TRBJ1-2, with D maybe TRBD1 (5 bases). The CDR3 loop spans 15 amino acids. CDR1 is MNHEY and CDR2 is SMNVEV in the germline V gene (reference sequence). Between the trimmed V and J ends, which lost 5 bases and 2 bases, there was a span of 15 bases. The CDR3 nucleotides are TGTGCCAGCAGTCTTGAGGACAAGCCCAACTATGGCTACACCTTC. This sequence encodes CASSLEDKPNYGYTF.

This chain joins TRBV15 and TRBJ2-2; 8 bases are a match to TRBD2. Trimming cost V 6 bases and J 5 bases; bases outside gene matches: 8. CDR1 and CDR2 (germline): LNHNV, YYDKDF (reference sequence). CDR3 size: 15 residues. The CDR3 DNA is TGTGCCACCAGTTCGGGGGGGCCGGGAACCGGGGAGCTGTTTTTT. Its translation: CATSSGGPGTGELFF.

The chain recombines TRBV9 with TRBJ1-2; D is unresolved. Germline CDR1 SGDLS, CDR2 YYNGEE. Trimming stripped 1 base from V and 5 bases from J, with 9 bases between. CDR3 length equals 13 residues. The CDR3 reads CASSVRLQYGYTF. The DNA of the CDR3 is TGTGCCAGCAGCGTAAGGTTACAGTATGGCTACACCTTC.

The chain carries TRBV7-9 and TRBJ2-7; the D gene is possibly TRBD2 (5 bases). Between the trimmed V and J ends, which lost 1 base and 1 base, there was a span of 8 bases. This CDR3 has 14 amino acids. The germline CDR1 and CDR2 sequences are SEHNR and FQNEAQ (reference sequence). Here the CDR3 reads CASSLVEGSYEQYF. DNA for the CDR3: TGTGCCAGCAGCTTAGTAGAGGGATCCTACGAGCAGTACTTC.

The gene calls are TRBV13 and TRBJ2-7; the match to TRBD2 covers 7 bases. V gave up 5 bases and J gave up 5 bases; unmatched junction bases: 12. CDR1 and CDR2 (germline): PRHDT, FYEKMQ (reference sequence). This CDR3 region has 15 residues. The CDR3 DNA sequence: TGTGCCAGCAGCCCCCGGGAGGACCCGCTAGACGAGCAGTACTTC. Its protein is CASSPREDPLDEQYF.

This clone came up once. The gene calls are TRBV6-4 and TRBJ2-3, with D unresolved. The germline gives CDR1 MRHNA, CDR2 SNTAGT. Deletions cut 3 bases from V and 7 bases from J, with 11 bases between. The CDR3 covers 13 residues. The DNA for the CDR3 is TGTGCCAGCAGTGATGATGAGCAAAATACGCAGTATTTT. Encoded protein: CASSDDEQNTQYF.

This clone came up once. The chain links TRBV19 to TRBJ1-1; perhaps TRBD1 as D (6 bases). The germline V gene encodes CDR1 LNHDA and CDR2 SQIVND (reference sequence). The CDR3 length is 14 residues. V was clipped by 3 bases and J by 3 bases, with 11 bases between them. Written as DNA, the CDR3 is TGTGCCAGTAGTATTATCAGGGGAGACACTGAAGCTTTCTTT. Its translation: CASSIIRGDTEAFF.

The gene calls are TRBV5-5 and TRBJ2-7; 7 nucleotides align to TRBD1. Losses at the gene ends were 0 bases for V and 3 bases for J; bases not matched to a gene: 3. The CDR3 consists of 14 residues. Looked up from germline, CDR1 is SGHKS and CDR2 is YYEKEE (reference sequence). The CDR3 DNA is TGTGCCAGCAGCTTGGCTGCAGGGGGCTACGAGCAGTACTTC. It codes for CASSLAAGGYEQYF.

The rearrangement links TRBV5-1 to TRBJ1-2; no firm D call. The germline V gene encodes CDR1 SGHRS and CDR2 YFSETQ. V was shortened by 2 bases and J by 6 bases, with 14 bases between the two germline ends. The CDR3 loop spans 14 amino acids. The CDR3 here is CASSFRLNPDGYTF. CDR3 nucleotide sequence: TGCGCCAGCAGCTTCCGACTCAACCCGGATGGCTACACCTTC.

The CDR3 spells CASSRGGEQYF. The CDR3 DNA reads TGTGCCAGCAGTCGAGGGGGTGAGCAGTACTTC. V gene TRBV3-1 (or the pseudogene TRBV3-2) combines with J gene TRBJ2-7, with D tentatively TRBD1 (6 bases). From germline, CDR1 is LGHDT and CDR2 YNNKEL (reference sequence). The CDR3 is made up of 11 amino acids. With 6 bases removed from V and 7 bases from J, the gap between germline ends came to 10 bases.

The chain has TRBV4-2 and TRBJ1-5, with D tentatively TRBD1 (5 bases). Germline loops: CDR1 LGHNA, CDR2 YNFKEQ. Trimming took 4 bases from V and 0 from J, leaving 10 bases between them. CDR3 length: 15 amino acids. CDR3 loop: CASSRQNPSNQPQHF. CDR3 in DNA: TGTGCCAGCAGCCGACAGAATCCTAGCAATCAGCCCCAGCATTTT.

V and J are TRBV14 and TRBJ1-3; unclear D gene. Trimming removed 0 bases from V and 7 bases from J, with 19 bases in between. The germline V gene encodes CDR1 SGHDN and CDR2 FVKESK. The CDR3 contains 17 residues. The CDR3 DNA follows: TGTGCCAGCAGCCAAGAAACGCCGCGGGTTAGTAGTAACACCATATATTTT. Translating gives CASSQETPRVSSNTIYF. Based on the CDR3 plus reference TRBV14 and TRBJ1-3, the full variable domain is EAGVTQFPSHSVIEKGQTVTLRCDPISGHDNLYWYRRVMGKEIKFLLHFVKESKQDESGMPNNRFLAERTGGTYSTLKVQPAELEDSGVYFCASSQETPRVSSNTIYFGEGSWLTVV.

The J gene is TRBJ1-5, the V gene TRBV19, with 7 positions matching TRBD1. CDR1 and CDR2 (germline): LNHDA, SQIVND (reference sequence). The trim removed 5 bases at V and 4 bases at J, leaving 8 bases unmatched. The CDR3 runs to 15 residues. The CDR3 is CASSGTGAPNQPQHF. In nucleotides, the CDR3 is TGTGCCAGTAGTGGTACAGGGGCGCCAAATCAGCCCCAGCATTTT.

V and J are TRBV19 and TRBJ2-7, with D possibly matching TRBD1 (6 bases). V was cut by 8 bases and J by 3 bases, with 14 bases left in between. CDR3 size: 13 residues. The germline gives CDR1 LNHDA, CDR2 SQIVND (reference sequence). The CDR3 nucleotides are TGTGCCAGTCAGGCCGGACAGCACTACGAGCAGTACTTC. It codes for CASQAGQHYEQYF.

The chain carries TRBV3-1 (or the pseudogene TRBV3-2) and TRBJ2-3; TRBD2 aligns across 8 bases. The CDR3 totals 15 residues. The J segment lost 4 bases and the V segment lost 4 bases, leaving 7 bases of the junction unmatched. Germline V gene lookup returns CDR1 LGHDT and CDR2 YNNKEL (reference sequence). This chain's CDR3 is CASSPQRGRPDTQYF. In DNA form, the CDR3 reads TGTGCCAGCAGCCCCCAGCGGGGGCGGCCAGATACGCAGTATTTT.

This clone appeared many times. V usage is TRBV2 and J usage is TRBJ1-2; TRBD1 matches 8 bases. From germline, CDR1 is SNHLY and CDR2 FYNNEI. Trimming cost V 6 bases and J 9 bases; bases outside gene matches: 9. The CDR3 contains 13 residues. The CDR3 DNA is TGTGCCAGCAGCCTCGGACAGGGAAGTAGCTACACCTTC. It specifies CASSLGQGSSYTF.

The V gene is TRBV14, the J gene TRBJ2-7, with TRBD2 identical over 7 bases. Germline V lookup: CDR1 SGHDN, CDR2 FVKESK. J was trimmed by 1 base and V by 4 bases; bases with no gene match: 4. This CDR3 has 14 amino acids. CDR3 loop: CASSRAGPSYEQYF. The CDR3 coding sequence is TGTGCCAGCAGCCGAGCGGGGCCATCCTACGAGCAGTACTTC.